The present T cell receptor beta chain was sequenced within a study of T cell responses to AZD1222 COVID-19 vaccine. Sequencing used immunoSEQ multiplex PCR; TCRdb keeps in-frame clones, though not all of them. The sample records around 160,000 clones, roughly 80% being singletons. Germline CDR1 DFQATT, CDR2 SNEGSKA (reference sequence). CDR3 length equals 14 residues. Trimming shortened V by 3 bases and J by 3 bases, and 14 bases separated the two germline ends. The TCR was taken from an adult in good health. The chain couples TRBV20-1 to TRBJ1-1, with D possibly being TRBD1 (6 bases). Specimen: peripheral blood, collected on day 0 of MenACWY control vaccination. The CDR3 reads CSASRGQRHTEAFF. The CDR3 DNA follows: TGCAGTGCTAGTCGGGGGCAGAGGCACACTGAAGCTTTCTTT.